The rows below give T cell receptor beta chains drawn from one sample of a study of blood T cell repertoires in COVID-19. Produced via immunoSEQ multiplex PCR; TCRdb's table is partial and in-frame only. This sample carries about 70,000 clones, 75% to 80% of them seen once, and the ten largest clones take 15%. Material for sequencing was peripheral blood. The receptors originated from a human donor in a cohort sampled during active COVID-19. The CDR3 runs from the conserved cysteine through the conserved F or W. A D gene is named only where the DNA matches it firmly. The size entry is marked missing in some rows and otherwise reads once, few, many or a size class.

V gene	D gene	clone size	J gene	CDR3 DNA	CDR3 protein
TRBV2	.	.	TRBJ2-7	TGTGCCAGCAGGGGGGGACAGTATAGCTCCTACGAGCAGTACTTC	CASRGGQYSSYEQYF
TRBV7-8	.	.	TRBJ2-4	TGTGCCAGCAGCTTTGACGGAGCCCTAGCCAAAAACATTCAGTACTTC	CASSFDGALAKNIQYF
TRBV6-5	.	few	TRBJ1-3	TGTGCCACCAAGGGGTCTGGTGGAAACACCATATATTTT	CATKGSGGNTIYF
TRBV3-1/TRBV3-2	TRBD2	.	TRBJ2-7	TGTGCCAGCAGCCAAGCGACTAGCGGGAGACACGAGCAGTACTTC	CASSQATSGRHEQYF
TRBV9	.	.	TRBJ2-3	TGTGCCAGCAGCGTGGGTACAGGTCAAGGTACGCAGTATTTT	CASSVGTGQGTQYF
TRBV19	.	many	TRBJ1-1	TGTGCCAGTAGTATAGATTTATCAGGGTTGAACACTGAAGCTTTCTTT	CASSIDLSGLNTEAFF
TRBV7-2	.	.	TRBJ2-7	TGTGCCAGCAGCTCCAACTCCTACGAGCAGTACTTC	CASSSNSYEQYF
TRBV6-5	TRBD1	.	TRBJ2-7	TGTGCCAGCAGAAGTGGAGGGACAGGGGCGGACGAGCAGTACTTC	CASRSGGTGADEQYF
TRBV9	TRBD2	.	TRBJ2-1	TGTGCCAGCAGCCCCCACTTACCGGGACTAGCGTCCTACAATGAGCAGTTCTTC	CASSPHLPGLASYNEQFF
TRBV7-9	TRBD1	.	TRBJ1-2	TGTGCCAGCAGCGCCGGGACAGGGGGCCATTTCAACTATGGCTACACCTTC	CASSAGTGGHFNYGYTF
TRBV18	TRBD1	few	TRBJ1-2	TGTGCCAGCTCACCAGATGGACAGGCTGGCTACACCTTC	CASSPDGQAGYTF
TRBV29-1	TRBD1	once	TRBJ1-1	TGCAGCGTTCACAGGGGCACTGAAGCTTTCTTT	CSVHRGTEAFF
TRBV10-3	.	.	TRBJ2-7	TGTGCCATCAGTGAGACAGGAAACTACGAGCAGTACTTC	CAISETGNYEQYF
TRBV19	TRBD2	.	TRBJ2-7	TGTGCCAGTAGTATAAGAGGGACTACCGATAACTACGAGCAGTACTTC	CASSIRGTTDNYEQYF
TRBV10-3	.	once	TRBJ2-7	TGTGCCATCAGTGAGTCAACTTACGAGCAGTACTTC	CAISESTYEQYF
TRBV29-1	TRBD2	few	TRBJ2-1	TGCAGCGTTGAAGTCCCGGCGGGAGGGCCAGGTGAGCAGTTCTTC	CSVEVPAGGPGEQFF
TRBV10-3	TRBD2	.	TRBJ2-2	TGTGCCATCAGTGAACGTCTAGCGGGAGCCGCCGGGGAGCTGTTTTTT	CAISERLAGAAGELFF
TRBV12-5	.	once	TRBJ2-5	TGTGCTAGTGGCCCTAGCTTGTTACAAGAGACCCAGTACTTC	CASGPSLLQETQYF
TRBV30	.	.	TRBJ1-2	TGTGCCTGGAGTGAAACAGGGCCCTATGGCTACACCTTC	CAWSETGPYGYTF
TRBV30	TRBD2	.	TRBJ2-7	TGTGCCTGGAGTGGACTAGCGGGAGGATACGAGCAGTACTTC	CAWSGLAGGYEQYF
TRBV2	TRBD2	.	TRBJ2-1	TGTGCCAGCAGTGAAGGCGGGAGGGAAAAGTTCTTC	CASSEGGREKFF
TRBV4-1	TRBD2	.	TRBJ2-5	TGCGCCAGCAGCCAAGATTGGATGGTCGGGACTAGCAGAAAAGAGACCCAGTACTTC	CASSQDWMVGTSRKETQYF
TRBV6-5	TRBD2	.	TRBJ2-2	TGTGCCAGCAGTCTTAGCGGGACGAACACCGGGGAGCTGTTTTTT	CASSLSGTNTGELFF
TRBV6-5	TRBD1	.	TRBJ2-7	TGTGCCAGCAGATCCGGGACAGGGTCCTACGAGCAGTACTTC	CASRSGTGSYEQYF
TRBV29-1	.	.	TRBJ2-4	TGCAGCGTTGTTAGGGGTGACCACATTCAGTACTTC	CSVVRGDHIQYF
TRBV30	TRBD1	.	TRBJ1-1	TGTGCCTGGAGTGTGACAGGGACTGAAGCTTTCTTT	CAWSVTGTEAFF
TRBV13	.	.	TRBJ2-7	TGTGCCAGCAGCACTAGTCGGGACTTATACGAGCAGTACTTC	CASSTSRDLYEQYF
TRBV2	TRBD1	.	TRBJ1-4	TGTGCCAGCAGTGTTAAAGGACAGGGAATGGAAAAACTGTTTTTT	CASSVKGQGMEKLFF
TRBV28	TRBD2	.	TRBJ2-7	TGTGCCAGCACCTCCGGACTAGTTGGCGAGCAGTACTTC	CASTSGLVGEQYF
TRBV10-3	.	.	TRBJ2-5	TGTGCCATCAGTGTTGGCCCGCAAGAGACCCAGTACTTC	CAISVGPQETQYF
TRBV6-1	.	.	TRBJ2-5	TGTGCCAGCAGTGAAGCGAACAGGCAAGAGACCCAGTACTTC	CASSEANRQETQYF
TRBV11-2	.	.	TRBJ2-1	TGTGCCAGCAGCTTAGATCGGTCCCAACTCTCCTACAATGAGCAGTTCTTC	CASSLDRSQLSYNEQFF
TRBV9	TRBD2	.	TRBJ2-7	TGTGCCAGCAGCCTCATGCGGGAGAGGGGCGAGCAGTACTTC	CASSLMRERGEQYF
TRBV27	.	.	TRBJ2-7	TGTGCCAGCAGTTTAGGGCCCGGCCCCATTTTCTACGAGCAGTACTTC	CASSLGPGPIFYEQYF
TRBV11-2	TRBD1	many	TRBJ2-6	TGTGCCAGCAGCAGAACGGGACAGGGGAGGGCTGGGGCCAACGTCCTGACTTTC	CASSRTGQGRAGANVLTF
TRBV6-6	.	.	TRBJ2-6	TGTGCCAGCAGTCCACGATTGACAGTAGCCGGGGCCAACGTCCTGACTTTC	CASSPRLTVAGANVLTF
TRBV10-2	TRBD2	.	TRBJ2-5	TGCGCCAGCAGTGATTTCGCGGGAGGTCTTCAAGAGACCCAGTACTTC	CASSDFAGGLQETQYF
TRBV10-2	.	.	TRBJ2-3	TGCGCCAGCAGTGACTACCCCACAGATACGCAGTATTTT	CASSDYPTDTQYF
TRBV7-2	TRBD1	.	TRBJ2-7	TGTGCCAGCAGCTTGAGGGGCGGACAGGGGGCCTACGAGCAGTACTTC	CASSLRGGQGAYEQYF
TRBV5-4	TRBD1	.	TRBJ2-3	TGTGCCAGCAGTTCTAGACAGGGGGCAGATACGCAGTATTTT	CASSSRQGADTQYF
TRBV2	.	.	TRBJ2-7	TGTGCCAGCAGCCTTTGGAGCACCTACGAGCAGTACTTC	CASSLWSTYEQYF
TRBV19	.	.	TRBJ1-3	TGTGCCAGTAGTGTGGACAGCTCTGGAAACACCATATATTTT	CASSVDSSGNTIYF
TRBV10-3	TRBD1	.	TRBJ1-5	TGTGCCATCAGTGAGTCCGGGACAGGGGCGAGCAATCAGCCCCAGCATTTT	CAISESGTGASNQPQHF
TRBV7-9	TRBD1	.	TRBJ2-7	TGTGCCAGCAGCGGGGACAGGGCTCCCTACGAGCAGTACTTC	CASSGDRAPYEQYF
TRBV6-1	TRBD2	.	TRBJ2-2	TGTGCCAGCAGTGCCCGTACTAGCGGGAGAAACACCGGGGAGCTGTTTTTT	CASSARTSGRNTGELFF
TRBV29-1	.	.	TRBJ2-7	TGCAGCGTTGTCTTTCGGGGAGCCTACGAGCAGTACTTC	CSVVFRGAYEQYF
TRBV4-1	.	.	TRBJ2-6	TGCGCCAGCAGCCAAGATCGCTCATCTAAGGGGGCCAACGTCCTGACTTTC	CASSQDRSSKGANVLTF
TRBV19	.	.	TRBJ2-4	TGTGCCAGTAGTCGTCCCCGGGGTGGAGAAAACATTCAGTACTTC	CASSRPRGGENIQYF
TRBV18	TRBD1	.	TRBJ2-7	TGTGCCAGCTCAAGACAGGGGGCGTTGGAGCAGTACTTC	CASSRQGALEQYF
TRBV5-4	.	once	TRBJ1-1	TGTGCCAGTTCGGGTGGGAACACTGAAGCTTTCTTT	CASSGGNTEAFF
TRBV19	.	.	TRBJ1-1	TGTGCCAGTAGCTTCGACAGCAACACTGAAGCTTTCTTT	CASSFDSNTEAFF